The source of this T cell receptor beta chain is a study of T-cell memory formation after mild COVID-19. The CDR3 runs to 16 residues. Trimming left V 4 bases short and J 0 bases short, with 16 bases between. The germline CDR1 and CDR2 sequences are SQVTM and ANQGSEA. Using its own MiXCR run on the 5' RACE reads, TCRdb lists one record per CDR3 protein. The data show roughly 350,000 distinct CDR3 sequences, roughly 20% seen once. The clonotype originates from an adult woman who had mild COVID-19 (a few samples of this study predate the infection). Cell type and time point are not known. Sequenced input: PBMCs or a T cell subset sorted from them (not recorded which). The chain employs TRBV29-1 and TRBJ2-1; D might be TRBD1 or TRBD2, each matching 5 bases. This chain's CDR3 is CSVAGLGPISYNEQFF. CDR3 nucleotide sequence: TGCAGCGTTGCGGGTTTGGGACCGATCTCCTACAATGAGCAGTTCTTC.